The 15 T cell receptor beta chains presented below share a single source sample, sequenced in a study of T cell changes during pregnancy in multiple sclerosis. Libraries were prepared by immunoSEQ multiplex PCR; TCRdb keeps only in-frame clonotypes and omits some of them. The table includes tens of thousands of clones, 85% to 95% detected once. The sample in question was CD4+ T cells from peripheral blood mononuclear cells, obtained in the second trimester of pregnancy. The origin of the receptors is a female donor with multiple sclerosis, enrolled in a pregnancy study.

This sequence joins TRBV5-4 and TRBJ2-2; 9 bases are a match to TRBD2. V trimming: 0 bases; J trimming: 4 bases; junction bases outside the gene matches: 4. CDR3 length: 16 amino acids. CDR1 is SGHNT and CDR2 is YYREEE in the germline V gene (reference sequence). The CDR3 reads CASSLAAGGGTGELFF. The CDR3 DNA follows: TGTGCCAGCAGCTTGGCCGCGGGGGGGGGCACCGGGGAGCTGTTTTTT.

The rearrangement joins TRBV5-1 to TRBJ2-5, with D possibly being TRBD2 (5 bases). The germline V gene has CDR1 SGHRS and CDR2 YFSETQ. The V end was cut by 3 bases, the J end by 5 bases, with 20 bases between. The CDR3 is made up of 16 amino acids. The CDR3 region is CASSSTPLNGGETQYF. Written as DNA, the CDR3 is TGCGCCAGCAGCTCAACCCCCCTTAATGGCGGGGAGACCCAGTACTTC.

CDR3 bases: TGTGCCAGCAGTTTTTTCAGGGGATTGGGCTATGGCTACACCTTC. The encoded protein is CASSFFRGLGYGYTF. V usage is TRBV4-2 and J usage is TRBJ1-2; tentatively, D is TRBD1 (6 bases). The V and J ends lost 6 bases and 4 bases respectively, with 18 bases between them. The CDR3 covers 15 residues. Germline CDR1 is LGHNA and CDR2 is YNFKEQ.

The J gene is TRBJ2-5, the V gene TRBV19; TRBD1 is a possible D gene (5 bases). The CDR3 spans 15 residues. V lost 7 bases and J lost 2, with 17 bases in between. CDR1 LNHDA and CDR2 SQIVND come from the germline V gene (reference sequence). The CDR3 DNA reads TGTGCCAGTAAAACTCCCGGGTCAGGGCAAGAGACCCAGTACTTC. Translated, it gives CASKTPGSGQETQYF. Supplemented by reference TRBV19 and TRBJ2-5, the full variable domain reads DGGITQSPKYLFRKEGQNVTLSCEQNLNHDAMYWYRQDPGQGLRLIYYSQIVNDFQKGDIAEGYSVSREKKESFPLTVTSAQKNPTAFYLCASKTPGSGQETQYFGPGTRLLVL.

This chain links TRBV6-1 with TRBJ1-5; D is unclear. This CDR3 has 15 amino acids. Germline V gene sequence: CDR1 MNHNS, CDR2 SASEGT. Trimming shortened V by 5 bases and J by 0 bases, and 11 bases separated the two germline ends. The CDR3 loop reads CASSTYADSNQPQHF. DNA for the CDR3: TGTGCCAGCAGTACCTACGCGGATAGCAATCAGCCCCAGCATTTT.

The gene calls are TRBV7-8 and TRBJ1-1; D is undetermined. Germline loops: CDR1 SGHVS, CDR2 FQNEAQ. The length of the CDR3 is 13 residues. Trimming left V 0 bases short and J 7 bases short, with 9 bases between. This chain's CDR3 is CASSLAGGNEAFF. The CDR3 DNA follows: TGTGCCAGCAGCTTAGCAGGAGGGAATGAAGCTTTCTTT. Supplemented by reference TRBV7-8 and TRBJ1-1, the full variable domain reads GAGVSQSPRYKVAKRGQDVALRCDPISGHVSLFWYQQALGQGPEFLTYFQNEAQLDKSGLPSDRFFAERPEGSVSTLKIQRTQQEDSAVYLCASSLAGGNEAFFGQGTRLTVV.

CDR3 DNA sequence: TGTGCCAGCAGCCCCCGACAGGGGGACACTGAAGCTTTCTTT. Translation gives CASSPRQGDTEAFF. The V gene is TRBV4-2, the J gene TRBJ1-1; 9 bases match TRBD1. The V gene's germline CDR1 is LGHNA and CDR2 YNFKEQ. This CDR3 has 14 amino acids. V gave up 4 bases and J gave up 3 bases; unmatched junction bases: 3.

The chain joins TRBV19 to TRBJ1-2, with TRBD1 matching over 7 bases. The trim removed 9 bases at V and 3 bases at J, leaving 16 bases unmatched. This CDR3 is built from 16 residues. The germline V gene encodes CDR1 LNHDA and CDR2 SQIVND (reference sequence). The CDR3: CASRTTRDRYYYGYTF. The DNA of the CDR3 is TGTGCCAGCCGAACGACCCGGGACAGATATTACTATGGCTACACCTTC.

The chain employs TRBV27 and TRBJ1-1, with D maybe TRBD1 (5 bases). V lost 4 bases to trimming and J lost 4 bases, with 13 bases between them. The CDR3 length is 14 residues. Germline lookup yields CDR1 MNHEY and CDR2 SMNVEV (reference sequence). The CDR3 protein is CASSSPGLGTEAFF. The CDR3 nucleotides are TGTGCCAGCAGTTCCCCAGGGTTAGGCACTGAAGCTTTCTTT.

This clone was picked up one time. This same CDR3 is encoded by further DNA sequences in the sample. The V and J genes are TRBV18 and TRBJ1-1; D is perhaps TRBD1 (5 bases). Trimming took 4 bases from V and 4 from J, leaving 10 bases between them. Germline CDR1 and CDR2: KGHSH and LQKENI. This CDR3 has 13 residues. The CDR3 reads CASSRIQGTEAFF. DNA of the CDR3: TGTGCCAGCTCACGAATCCAGGGCACTGAAGCTTTCTTT.

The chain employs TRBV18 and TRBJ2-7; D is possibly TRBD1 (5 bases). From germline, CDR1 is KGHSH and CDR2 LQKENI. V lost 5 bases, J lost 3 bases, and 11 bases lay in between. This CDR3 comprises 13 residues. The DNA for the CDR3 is TGTGCCAGCTCAAAAGGGGCGAACTACGAGCAGTACTTC. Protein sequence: CASSKGANYEQYF.

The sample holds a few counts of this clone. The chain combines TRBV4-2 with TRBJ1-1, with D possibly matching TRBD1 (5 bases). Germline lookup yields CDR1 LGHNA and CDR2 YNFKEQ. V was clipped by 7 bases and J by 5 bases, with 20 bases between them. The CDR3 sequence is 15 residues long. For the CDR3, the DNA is TGTGCCAGCAACATAAAGGGTGGGGGAGGGACTGAAGCTTTCTTT. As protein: CASNIKGGGGTEAFF.

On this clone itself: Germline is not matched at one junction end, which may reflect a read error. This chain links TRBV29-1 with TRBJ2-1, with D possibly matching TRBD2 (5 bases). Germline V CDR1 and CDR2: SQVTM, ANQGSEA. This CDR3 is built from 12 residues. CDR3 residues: CSVEGRRRSLIF. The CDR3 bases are TGCAGCGTTGAAGGACGGAGGCGATCTTTAATCTTC.

The CDR3 coding sequence is TGTGCCAGCAGCCCGGGACATGGTAATCAGCCCCAGCATTTT. Protein product: CASSPGHGNQPQHF. This chain links TRBV9 with TRBJ1-5, with a weak D call TRBD1 (6 bases). The germline V gene has CDR1 SGDLS and CDR2 YYNGEE. The CDR3 has 14 residues. V was trimmed by 4 bases and J by 4 bases, leaving 12 bases between them.

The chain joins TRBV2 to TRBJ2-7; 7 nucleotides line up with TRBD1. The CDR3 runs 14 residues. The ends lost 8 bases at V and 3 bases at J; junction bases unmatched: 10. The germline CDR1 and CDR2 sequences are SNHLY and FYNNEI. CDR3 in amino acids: CASWTDRDNYEQYF. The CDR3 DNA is TGTGCCAGCTGGACAGACAGGGACAACTACGAGCAGTACTTC.